This T cell receptor beta chain was identified in a study of blood T cell repertoires in COVID-19. Study overall: T cells, B-cell-depleted T cells, or PBMCs provided the cDNA or gDNA that served as material.

Per the original methods: Amplification with reference gene primers provided the estimates of nucleated cell counts. The method was immunoSEQ multiplex PCR; TCRdb's version includes in-frame clones alone and lacks a portion of them. V and J calls plus clone size are reproduced from that table; the DNA served to infer D and trimming. The sample has roughly 87,000 clones; about four fifths are singletons. The CDR3 has 15 amino acids. The V end lost 0 bases, the J end lost 7 bases, and 13 bases lay between the germline ends. Germline lookup yields CDR1 LNHDA and CDR2 SQIVND (reference sequence). The receptor comes from a woman in her seventies with acute or convalescent COVID-19. V and J are TRBV19 and TRBJ1-5, with D unresolved. What was sequenced was peripheral blood. This CDR3 reads CASSIEAGIRQPQHF. The CDR3 coding sequence is TGTGCCAGTAGTATAGAAGCAGGCATAAGGCAGCCCCAGCATTTT.